The clone carrying this T cell receptor (beta chain) appeared a few times. Its target is not known. The data are from a study of T cell therapy after organ transplantation. Study overall: Expansion used a peptide pool of 30 HLA class I and II CMV epitopes.

Study-wide findings and caveats: Poor CD8+ T cell yield may explain few expansions in nonresponders. Pretherapy CD8 clonality inversely correlated with its fold change after therapy.

TCRdb keeps only in-frame clones here, not all; method: immunoSEQ multiplex PCR. The table records around 50,000 clones, over 90% of them present only once. The TCR originated in a human patient who had received a solid organ transplant and had CMV disease. The sequencing here drew on CD8+ T cells from blood, taken before autologous CMV-specific T cell therapy.

The CDR3 coding sequence is TGTGCCAGCAGTTTGGGCGACACTGAAGCTTTCTTT. This codes for CASSLGDTEAFF. The genes are TRBV6-5 and TRBJ1-1; no clear D. The CDR3 runs 12 residues. Trimming cost V 4 bases and J 3 bases, with 6 bases left between them. The germline gives CDR1 MNHEY, CDR2 SVGAGI.